The rows below give T cell receptor beta chains drawn from one sample of a study of PD-1 blockade in classical Hodgkin lymphoma. Clones were sequenced by immunoSEQ multiplex PCR, and TCRdb holds only the in-frame ones, with some missing. The sample holds about 46,000 clones; about 75% are singletons and the top ten take less than 15%. Sequences were derived from peripheral blood mononuclear cells (PBMCs), sampled before the fourth cycle of nivolumab. These receptors all stem from a human donor with classical Hodgkin lymphoma. CDR3s include the opening cysteine and the closing phenylalanine or tryptophan. Fields, in order: CDR3 protein, CDR3 DNA, clone size, D gene, J gene, V gene. D genes are given only for firm matches. Some rows mark clone size as missing; the rest say once, few, many or name a class of expanded clone.

CAISPAGTFDNEQFF TGTGCCATCAGCCCAGCGGGCACCTTTGACAATGAGCAGTTCTTC NA NA TRBJ2-1 TRBV10-3
CASSLLRTSGGQFF TGTGCCAGCAGTTTACTGCGGACTAGCGGAGGGCAGTTCTTC few TRBD2 TRBJ2-1 TRBV27
CASSLKGGDQETQYF TGCGCCAGCAGCTTGAAAGGGGGGGACCAAGAGACCCAGTACTTC NA NA TRBJ2-5 TRBV5-1
CASSYSSGAPNEKLFF TGTGCCAGCAGTTACTCCTCCGGGGCCCCTAATGAAAAACTGTTTTTT NA NA TRBJ1-4 TRBV6-5
CASSHQGWTSVSYGGQFF TGCGCCAGCAGCCATCAGGGGTGGACTAGCGTTTCCTACGGCGGGCAGTTCTTC NA TRBD2 TRBJ2-1 TRBV5-1
CASYGRVNTGELFF TGCGCCAGCTACGGGCGGGTAAACACCGGGGAGCTGTTTTTT NA NA TRBJ2-2 TRBV5-1
CASSLAGTTEKLFF TGTGCCAGCAGCTTAGCAGGGACAACTGAAAAACTGTTTTTT few NA TRBJ1-4 TRBV7-9
CASSLAGRAEQYF TGCGCCAGCAGCTTGGCCGGGAGGGCCGAGCAGTACTTC once TRBD2 TRBJ2-7 TRBV5-1
CASSIDLTSGTGEQYF TGTGCCAGTAGTATAGATCTGACTAGCGGGACGGGAGAGCAGTACTTC NA TRBD2 TRBJ2-7 TRBV19
CASSFLFGGYEQYF TGTGCCAGCAGTTTTCTTTTTGGGGGCTACGAGCAGTACTTC once NA TRBJ2-7 TRBV27
CASSPGVYTEAFF TGTGCCAGCAGTCCCGGGGTTTACACTGAAGCTTTCTTT NA NA TRBJ1-1 TRBV28
CASSRNRAGTLNEQFF TGTGCCAGCAGCCGAAACCGGGCTGGGACACTAAATGAGCAGTTCTTC NA NA TRBJ2-1 TRBV7-3
CASSFLLNTEAFF TGTGCCAGCAGCTTTCTTCTGAACACTGAAGCTTTCTTT NA NA TRBJ1-1 TRBV7-2
CASSETSGTDTQYF TGTGCCAGCAGTGAGACTAGCGGGACAGATACGCAGTATTTT NA TRBD2 TRBJ2-3 TRBV6-4
CASSPTWDRAYEQFF TGTGCCAGCAGCCCCACCTGGGACAGGGCATATGAGCAGTTCTTC NA TRBD1 TRBJ2-1 TRBV9
CASSVLGYGELFF TGTGCCAGCAGTGTGCTGGGTTACGGGGAGCTGTTTTTT NA NA TRBJ2-2 TRBV2
CASSLVPPTQYF TGTGCCAGCAGCTTGGTTCCCCCGACCCAGTACTTC NA NA TRBJ2-5 TRBV5-6
CASTSGGVEQFF TGTGCCAGCACATCTGGAGGGGTTGAGCAGTTCTTC NA NA TRBJ2-1 TRBV14
CASSGGTGRYEQYF TGTGCCAGCAGCGGGGGGACAGGGCGCTACGAGCAGTACTTC once TRBD1 TRBJ2-7 TRBV9
CASSFIQGTSFF TGTGCCAGCAGTTTTATACAGGGCACGTCTTTCTTT NA NA TRBJ1-1 TRBV28
CASSQDRERALGYNEQFF TGCGCCAGCAGCCAAGATAGGGAGCGAGCTTTAGGTTACAATGAGCAGTTCTTC NA NA TRBJ2-1 TRBV4-3
CASSVDHPSTDTQYF TGTGCCAGCAGCGTAGACCACCCTAGCACAGATACGCAGTATTTT NA NA TRBJ2-3 TRBV9
CASSFSGHRGYGYTF TGTGCCAGCAGTTTCTCCGGACATCGCGGCTATGGCTACACCTTC NA NA TRBJ1-2 TRBV28
CASSSSGQGTGNTIYF TGCGCCAGCAGCTCGTCGGGACAGGGAACCGGAAACACCATATATTTT NA TRBD1 TRBJ1-3 TRBV5-1
CASSFEFEGRVWKTQYF TGTGCCAGCAGCTTTGAGTTCGAGGGGAGGGTGTGGAAGACCCAGTACTTC NA TRBD2 TRBJ2-5 TRBV7-9
CASSEGFERHQPQHF TGTGCCAGCAGTGAAGGGTTTGAGAGGCATCAGCCCCAGCATTTT NA NA TRBJ1-5 TRBV6-1
CSVEDHRTGGTYEQYF TGCAGCGTTGAAGATCATAGGACAGGGGGGACCTACGAGCAGTACTTC NA TRBD1 TRBJ2-7 TRBV29-1
CASSMGTSPSYEQYF TGTGCCAGTAGTATGGGCACCTCTCCCTCCTACGAGCAGTACTTC once NA TRBJ2-7 TRBV19
CATLEGGYTF TGTGCCACCCTCGAGGGGGGCTACACCTTC few NA TRBJ1-2 TRBV28
CASSLRPTHSTDTQYF TGTGCCAGCAGCCTGCGGCCGACCCATAGCACAGATACGCAGTATTTT NA NA TRBJ2-3 TRBV11-3
CATSSPGLNTQYF TGTGCCACCAGCAGTCCCGGGTTAAATACGCAGTATTTT NA NA TRBJ2-3 TRBV15
CASSDRTEPTEAFF TGTGCCAGCAGTGACAGAACCGAACCCACTGAAGCTTTCTTT NA NA TRBJ1-1 TRBV6-1
CASRWGQLNQPQHF TGTGCCAGTAGATGGGGGCAGCTCAATCAGCCCCAGCATTTT NA NA TRBJ1-5 TRBV19
CASSLGFNYEQYF TGTGCCAGCAGCTTAGGGTTTAACTACGAGCAGTACTTC NA NA TRBJ2-7 TRBV11-2
CATSRDILVGEQYF TGTGCCACCAGCAGAGATATTCTGGTAGGCGAGCAGTACTTC NA NA TRBJ2-7 TRBV15
CASSSPWVSENTGELFF TGTGCCAGCAGTTCCCCTTGGGTTAGCGAGAACACCGGGGAGCTGTTTTTT NA NA TRBJ2-2 TRBV11-3
CATSRDTARVRGANYEQYF TGTGCCACCAGCAGAGATACGGCCAGGGTGCGCGGGGCTAACTACGAGCAGTACTTC NA NA TRBJ2-7 TRBV15
CSASDSYGYTF TGCAGTGCTAGTGACAGCTATGGCTACACCTTC NA NA TRBJ1-2 TRBV20-1
CSVSREGETQYF TGCAGCGTATCCAGGGAGGGAGAGACCCAGTACTTC NA TRBD2 TRBJ2-5 TRBV29-1
CASSKTSGRDNEQFF TGTGCCAGCAGCAAGACTAGCGGGAGAGACAATGAGCAGTTCTTC NA NA TRBJ2-1 TRBV21-1
CSFEGLHYGYTF TGCAGCTTCGAGGGGCTTCACTATGGCTACACCTTC NA NA TRBJ1-2 TRBV29-1
CASSEVGKGIEAFF TGTGCCAGCAGTGAAGTGGGTAAGGGGATTGAAGCTTTCTTT NA NA TRBJ1-1 TRBV25-1
CASSPWDRRAYEQYF TGTGCCAGCAGTCCCTGGGACAGGCGAGCCTACGAGCAGTACTTC NA TRBD1 TRBJ2-7 TRBV28
CASSPLGAGNYEQYF TGCGCCAGCAGCCCCCTAGGAGCGGGGAACTACGAGCAGTACTTC once TRBD2 TRBJ2-7 TRBV5-1
CAISDPGETDTQYF TGTGCCATCAGTGATCCGGGGGAAACAGATACGCAGTATTTT NA NA TRBJ2-3 TRBV10-3
CASSYQGPQPQHF TGTGCCAGCAGTTATCAGGGACCTCAGCCCCAGCATTTT NA NA TRBJ1-5 TRBV6-5
CASSLLAWGSHTEAFF TGTGCCAGCAGTTTATTGGCATGGGGTAGCCACACTGAAGCTTTCTTT few NA TRBJ1-1 TRBV28
CASSLPGLAGVYEQFF TGTGCCAGCTCACTTCCGGGACTAGCGGGAGTGTATGAGCAGTTCTTC NA TRBD2 TRBJ2-1 TRBV18
CASSYSNPLTGTEAFF TGTGCCAGCAGTTACTCGAATCCCTTGACAGGCACTGAAGCTTTCTTT NA NA TRBJ1-1 TRBV6-6
CASSETASSEKLFF TGTGCCAGCAGCGAGACAGCCTCTAGTGAAAAACTGTTTTTT NA NA TRBJ1-4 TRBV7-9
CAITPADRPYEQYF TGTGCCATCACCCCTGCCGACAGGCCGTACGAGCAGTACTTC few NA TRBJ2-7 TRBV10-3
CASSPWDRADTEAFF TGTGCCAGCTCGCCTTGGGACAGGGCGGACACTGAAGCTTTCTTT NA TRBD1 TRBJ1-1 TRBV28
CASSLDRGNSPLHF TGCGCCAGCAGCTTGGACAGGGGAAATTCACCCCTCCACTTT NA TRBD1 TRBJ1-6 TRBV5-1
CASSVLLAGNTGELFF TGTGCCAGCAGCGTCCTACTAGCGGGGAACACCGGGGAGCTGTTTTTT NA TRBD2 TRBJ2-2 TRBV9